Shown below are 18 T cell receptor beta chains from a single sample sequenced in a study of cytomegalovirus exposure and HLA in healthy donors. The PCR ran on 60 Vbeta and 13 Jbeta primers. Repertoires were generated with immunoSEQ multiplex PCR, while TCRdb's copy carries only in-frame clones and drops some. The sample has roughly 140,000 clones; roughly 78% are singletons. Material for sequencing was PBMCs. All receptors derive from a man aged 35 to 55 in good health and CMV-seropositive.

The J gene is TRBJ2-3, the V gene TRBV5-6; 9 positions agree with TRBD2. V was pared by 2 bases and J by 5 bases, with 9 bases of the junction left unmatched. The V gene's germline CDR1 is SGHDT and CDR2 YYEEEE. The CDR3 contains 16 residues. This CDR3 is CASSFPGGRAGDTQYF. In nucleotides, the CDR3 is TGTGCCAGCAGCTTCCCCGGCGGGAGGGCCGGAGATACGCAGTATTTT.

On this clone: The sample holds other DNA sequences that translate to the same CDR3. The rearrangement joins TRBV6-1 to TRBJ1-4, with 8 bases identical to TRBD1. V was clipped by 5 bases and J by 6 bases; unmatched bases: 5. The CDR3 runs to 14 residues. Germline V gene data show CDR1 as MNHNS and CDR2 as SASEGT. The CDR3: CASSRQGSDEKLFF. The CDR3 DNA is TGTGCCAGCAGTCGACAGGGGAGTGATGAAAAACTGTTTTTT.

The J gene is TRBJ2-1, the V gene TRBV6-1, with 9 nucleotides matching TRBD2. From germline, CDR1 is MNHNS and CDR2 SASEGT. V shed 2 bases and J 4 bases; nucleotides not matched to a gene: 18. The CDR3 is 20 residues long. The DNA for the CDR3 is TGTGCCAGCAGTGAATTTGGGTTCCTCCGAAGCGGGGGGAATTACAATGAGCAGTTCTTC. Translating gives CASSEFGFLRSGGNYNEQFF.

The genes are TRBV4-3 and TRBJ2-5, with TRBD1 as a possible D gene (5 bases). V gave up 3 bases and J gave up 5 bases, with 13 bases separating them. Germline-derived CDR1 and CDR2 are LGHNA and YSLEER. There are 14 residues in the CDR3. Written as DNA, the CDR3 is TGCGCCAGCAGCCATGAGATGCCAGGGGAGACCCAGTACTTC. Translated, it gives CASSHEMPGETQYF.

The chain has TRBV28 and TRBJ2-7, with TRBD1 matching 12 bases. Trimming cost V 3 bases and J 7 bases; bases outside gene matches: 4. CDR1 and CDR2 (germline): MDHEN, SYDVKM. This CDR3 has 14 amino acids. CDR3 loop: CASSLGQGASEQYF. The CDR3 DNA follows: TGTGCCAGCAGTTTGGGACAGGGGGCTTCGGAGCAGTACTTC.

The J gene is TRBJ2-3, the V gene TRBV5-1, with TRBD2 matching over 11 bases. Germline-derived CDR1 and CDR2 are SGHRS and YFSETQ. V shed 4 bases, J shed 6 bases, and the junction held 13 bases outside the gene matches. The CDR3 spans 17 residues. Here the CDR3 reads CASSTLAGGPGTDTQYF. The CDR3 DNA is TGCGCCAGCAGCACTTTAGCGGGAGGGCCGGGGACGGATACGCAGTATTTT.

There are a few counts of this clone. This chain joins TRBV5-1 and TRBJ1-6; 7 nucleotides match TRBD1. Germline lookup yields CDR1 SGHRS and CDR2 YFSETQ. Unmatched junction bases numbered 10, after V lost 4 bases and J lost 9 bases. The CDR3 consists of 15 residues. CDR3 residues: CASSLEGARGSPLHF. The CDR3 nucleotides read TGCGCCAGCAGCCTGGAGGGGGCGCGGGGTTCACCCCTCCACTTT.

The CDR3 here is CASSLGHGLAGSYNEQFF. Written as DNA, the CDR3 is TGTGCCAGCAGCCTCGGCCACGGACTAGCGGGTTCCTACAATGAGCAGTTCTTC. This chain links TRBV7-3 with TRBJ2-1; the match to TRBD2 covers 11 bases. The J segment lost 1 base and the V segment lost 5 bases, leaving 10 bases of the junction unmatched. CDR1 and CDR2 from the germline V gene are SGHTA and FQGTGA. The CDR3 sequence is 18 residues long.

The rearrangement joins TRBV14 to TRBJ2-5; D remains ambiguous. The J call may be faulty, since TRBJ2-7 better matches the DNA end. Per germline, CDR1 SGHDN and CDR2 FVKESK. CDR3 length: 13 residues. This chain's CDR3 is CASTASRSYEQYF. CDR3 DNA sequence: TGTGCCAGCACCGCCTCGCGATCCTACGAGCAGTACTTC.

This rearrangement joins TRBV2 to TRBJ2-3; 7 bases are a match to TRBD1. Germline loops: CDR1 SNHLY, CDR2 FYNNEI. After removal of 4 bases from V and 1 base from J, the junction contained 2 bases not matched to a gene. This CDR3 is built from 14 residues. As DNA, the CDR3 is TGTGCCAGCAGTGTAGGGGGCGGCACAGATACGCAGTATTTT. It codes for CASSVGGGTDTQYF.

This chain uses TRBV6-1 with TRBJ2-2; 12 nucleotides match TRBD2. The V gene end was trimmed by 4 bases and the J gene end by 4 bases; junction bases not matched to a gene: 7. The CDR3 totals 17 residues. Looked up from germline, CDR1 is MNHNS and CDR2 is SASEGT. The CDR3 DNA sequence: TGTGCCAGCAGTGGTCTAGCGGGAGGGCCAAGCACCGGGGAGCTGTTTTTT. Protein sequence: CASSGLAGGPSTGELFF.

A few counts support this clone. CDR3: CASSFHTGQGGTTEAFF. CDR3 nucleotide sequence: TGCGCCAGCAGCTTCCACACCGGACAGGGGGGAACCACTGAAGCTTTCTTT. The J gene is TRBJ1-1, the V gene TRBV4-3, with 10 bases that match TRBD1. Germline-derived CDR1 and CDR2 are LGHNA and YSLEER. V dropped 5 bases and J dropped 4; count of bases not matched to a gene: 13. The CDR3 is made up of 17 amino acids.

The chain combines TRBV6-5 with TRBJ2-7, with D perhaps TRBD2 (5 bases). The V gene's germline CDR1 is MNHEY and CDR2 SVGAGI. The CDR3 consists of 14 residues. Trimming pared 5 bases from V and 2 bases from J, leaving 13 bases between. The CDR3 protein is CASSPKRHTYEQYF. Written as DNA, the CDR3 is TGTGCCAGCAGTCCCAAGCGGCACACCTACGAGCAGTACTTC.

The chain employs TRBV10-3 and TRBJ2-7; TRBD2 is a possible D gene (6 bases). The germline V gene encodes CDR1 ENHRY and CDR2 SYGVKD. CDR3 length: 16 residues. V was shortened by 4 bases and J by 7 bases, with 23 bases between the two germline ends. The CDR3 loop is CAISALWGEDPVEQYF. The CDR3 DNA follows: TGTGCCATCAGTGCATTATGGGGGGAAGACCCAGTGGAGCAGTACTTC.

The sample holds one count of this clone. The chain joins TRBV19 to TRBJ2-7; TRBD1 matches 9 bases. Trimming cost V 6 bases and J 0 bases; bases outside gene matches: 3. This CDR3 spans 14 amino acids. From germline, CDR1 is LNHDA and CDR2 SQIVND (reference sequence). CDR3 bases: TGTGCCAGTAGACCGGGACAGGGCTCCTACGAGCAGTACTTC. Its protein product is CASRPGQGSYEQYF. Variable domain in full (rest from reference TRBV19 and TRBJ2-7): DGGITQSPKYLFRKEGQNVTLSCEQNLNHDAMYWYRQDPGQGLRLIYYSQIVNDFQKGDIAEGYSVSREKKESFPLTVTSAQKNPTAFYLCASRPGQGSYEQYFGPGTRLTVT.

The CDR3 DNA reads TGTGCCAGCAGTTCAGGAAACACCATATATTTT. Translating it yields CASSSGNTIYF. This chain joins TRBV28 and TRBJ1-3; no clear D. Germline assignment: CDR1 MDHEN and CDR2 SYDVKM. Trimming removed 4 bases from V and 4 bases from J, with 2 bases in between. CDR3 size: 11 residues. Based on the CDR3 plus reference TRBV28 and TRBJ1-3, the full variable domain is DVKVTQSSRYLVKRTGEKVFLECVQDMDHENMFWYRQDPGLGLRLIYFSYDVKMKEKGDIPEGYSVSREKKERFSLILESASTNQTSMYLCASSSGNTIYFGEGSWLTVV.

This chain joins TRBV6-6 and TRBJ1-5; 8 bases match TRBD1. The J segment lost 7 bases and the V segment lost 4 bases, leaving 6 bases of the junction unmatched. CDR1 MNHNY and CDR2 SVGAGI come from the germline V gene (reference sequence). The length of the CDR3 is 14 residues. DNA of the CDR3: TGTGCCAGCAGTTCGACAGGGGCAGTGCAGCCCCAGCATTTT. The encoded protein is CASSSTGAVQPQHF.

This sequence joins TRBV30 and TRBJ1-1, with D perhaps matching TRBD1 (5 bases). The germline V gene encodes CDR1 GTSNPN and CDR2 SVGIG (reference sequence). Trimming took off 3 bases at V and 1 base at J, with 12 bases between the two ends. The CDR3 is 14 residues long. As DNA, the CDR3 is TGTGCCTGGAGCGTACCGGGGGGGAACACTGAAGCTTTCTTT. Translation: CAWSVPGGNTEAFF.